The subject of this entry is one TCR beta chain. This clonotype was seen ten or more times. Its antigen is unknown. Per-base qualities were not stored, and no clone one base away is much larger. The TCR beta CDR3 regions were amplified from the RNA transcripts. The TCR CDR3 was subjected to a first round of RT-PCR using the HTBI primer set and the Qiagen OneStep RT-PCR kit. A second multiplex PCR round built the libraries, followed by size selection and purification. Paired-end sequencing of the libraries was performed with 100 bp reads on an Illumina HiSeq2000. The authors' pipeline ran thus. SOAPnuke was used to process the raw data, removing reads that contained adapters or uncalled bases, had a mean Phred below 15, or lacked an exact match to the constant primer or identifier. High-quality paired reads were merged with COPE v1.2.5, and unique nucleotide sequences were defined as clonotypes. Clonotypes were aligned to IMGT TRBV, TRBD and TRBJ reference segments using MiTCR v1.1. Only V-J combinations with frequency above 0.0001, covering about 99% of repertoires, were analysed. The TCS score was defined as the ratio of F50 (clonal expansion) to E x V (chaos), calculated using BLOSUM62-based TCRdist between CDR3 peptides within each V-J. Welch's t-statistics and random forest reduced approximately 520 V-J features to fewer than 15, which were used in a naive Bayes classifier (R e1071). The public reads were quality trimmed at Q25 with fastp and then assembled into clones with MiXCR by TCRdb, keeping productive beta chains. Here each entry gathers all rows of one CDR3 protein and keeps the most common genes and DNA. TCRdb, rather than the study authors, made the V and J calls. This sample has about 300,000 distinct CDR3 sequences in its table, and 15% to 20% of those were observed once. The ten top clones hold about 35% of the sample.

These data come from a study of T cells in Graves' hyperthyroidism and ophthalmopathy (dated by TCRdb to 2018 to 2020). Regarding the research as a whole: Peripheral blood was collected at initial diagnosis, before any treatment. Once sampling was done, hyperthyroidism patients were given methimazole at a starting dose of 30 mg daily, whereas ophthalmopathy patients were given high-dose intravenous methylprednisolone. TCR V-J signatures able to tell the groups apart were searched for in a discovery cohort of 100 patients, of whom under 45 had Graves' ophthalmopathy and some 60 had stable Graves' hyperthyroidism. The 95 to 100 discovery patients were divided at random into training and test sets in a 7:3 ratio. TCR Vbeta CDR3 sequencing of 120 to 150 peripheral blood samples (around 45 ophthalmopathy, 75 to 80 hyperthyroidism and roughly 17 progressor patients) is reported in the paper. Whether ophthalmopathy could be predicted prospectively was tested in an independent validation cohort made up of approximately 19 hyperthyroidism patients plus 17 patients who later progressed to ophthalmopathy. The study also compared thyroid tissue and blood T-cell repertoires from about 6 Graves' hyperthyroidism patients.

Ophthalmopathy patients had moderately to severely active disease, with a Clinical Activity Score of 3 or more, a NOSPECS grade of 4 or more, and a disease duration of less than 3 months. The study excluded patients with uncontrolled infections, other autoimmune diseases, pregnancy or lactation. Diagnoses were based on clinical symptoms, serum thyroxine and TRAb, thyroid ultrasound and orbital computed tomography. PBMCs were isolated from more than 8 ml of fresh peripheral blood by Ficoll-Paque density gradient centrifugation. Total RNA was extracted with Trizol reagent, and quality was checked on an Agilent 2100 Bioanalyzer. General study outcomes and caveats: Sample size was not statistically predetermined, and investigators were not blinded to group allocation. In validation, progression to ophthalmopathy was predicted by the model with roughly 69% sensitivity and roughly 76% specificity, a median of 6.5 months before onset. A model built on a 13 V-J signature distinguished ophthalmopathy from stable hyperthyroidism, reaching about 88% sensitivity and about 81% specificity in cross-validation and 80%/75% in testing. Blood samples also contained most of the expanded thyroid clonotypes (frequency above 0.001), which suggests that blood repertoires may reflect thyroid immune responses.

Its CDR3 holds 16 amino acids, cysteine through phenylalanine. Here the CDR3 DNA is all that survives: 48 bases in frame from base 1. V has 5 bases trimmed and J has 4 bases trimmed; junction bases matching no gene number 11. Reading the germline V gene gives CDR1 KGHDR and CDR2 SFDVKD. This clonotype was obtained from a man aged 50-60 years with Graves' ophthalmopathy. The material sequenced was blood. The chain is assembled from TRBV24-1 and TRBJ2-7; 9 bases in the middle match TRBD1. The CDR3 region reads CATSGAGTGTTYEQYF. The bases read TGTGCCACCAGTGGCGCCGGGACAGGGACGACTTACGAGCAGTACTTC.